These 29 T cell receptor beta chains were all obtained from the same sample, sequenced in a study of cytomegalovirus exposure and HLA in healthy donors. With 60 Vbeta and 13 Jbeta primers, the PCR was carried out. The protocol was immunoSEQ multiplex PCR, while the TCRdb copy is restricted to in-frame clones and leaves out a portion. Its listing shows 35,000 or so clones. Material: PBMCs. The receptor set was obtained from a man aged 40-49 years in good health and CMV-seropositive.

The chain employs TRBV18 and TRBJ1-2; a weak D match, TRBD1 (6 bases). Germline lookup yields CDR1 KGHSH and CDR2 LQKENI. The CDR3 runs 15 residues. V shed 3 bases and J shed 0 bases, with 11 bases lying between them. In DNA form, the CDR3 reads TGTGCCAGCTCACCGACGACAGGATCTAACTATGGCTACACCTTC. It is translated as CASSPTTGSNYGYTF.

V gene TRBV15 combines with J gene TRBJ2-1; 14 bases agree with TRBD2. V lost 3 bases and J lost 10; bases outside the gene matches: 8. This CDR3 comprises 16 residues. Germline CDR1 reads LNHNV; CDR2 reads YYDKDF (reference sequence). CDR3 loop: CATSRTTSGGEFEQFF. The CDR3 DNA reads TGTGCCACCAGCAGGACGACTAGCGGGGGGGAGTTCGAGCAGTTCTTC.

V gene TRBV7-9 combines with J gene TRBJ1-3, with D uncertain. CDR1 is SEHNR, CDR2 FQNEAQ, per germline (reference sequence). Trimming stripped 6 bases from V and 11 bases from J, with 14 bases between. The CDR3 spans 12 residues. CDR3 sequence: CASSHFQSAIYF. DNA of the CDR3: TGTGCCAGCAGTCATTTCCAGAGCGCCATATATTTT.

The chain combines TRBV19 with TRBJ2-7, with a possible D match to TRBD1 (6 bases). Germline CDR1 reads LNHDA; CDR2 reads SQIVND (reference sequence). The CDR3 runs to 13 residues. Trimming removed 3 bases at V and 1 base at J, with 7 bases between. The CDR3 nucleotides are TGTGCCAGTAGTATTCAGGGGTCCTACGAGCAGTACTTC. Translating gives CASSIQGSYEQYF. Based on the CDR3 plus reference TRBV19 and TRBJ2-7, the full variable domain is DGGITQSPKYLFRKEGQNVTLSCEQNLNHDAMYWYRQDPGQGLRLIYYSQIVNDFQKGDIAEGYSVSREKKESFPLTVTSAQKNPTAFYLCASSIQGSYEQYFGPGTRLTVT.

The gene calls are TRBV6-1 and TRBJ2-5, with D possibly being TRBD2 (6 bases). The CDR3 is made up of 13 amino acids. Deletions cut 6 bases from V and 4 bases from J, with 12 bases between. Looked up from germline, CDR1 is MNHNS and CDR2 is SASEGT. The DNA of the CDR3 is TGTGCCAGCAGCCCCCGGGAGAGAGAGACCCAGTACTTC. The encoded protein is CASSPRERETQYF.

J is TRBJ2-5 and V is TRBV21-1; the table's D call, TRBD1, was not checked against the DNA. TRBV21-1 is an annotated pseudogene. The CDR3 is 11 residues long. The DNA for the CDR3 is TGTGCGGGCCACCGTCCTGGTGAGCAGTACTTC. Its protein product is CAGHRPGEQYF.

This rearrangement joins TRBV7-2 to TRBJ2-5; TRBD2 matches 10 bases. The J call may be in error: the DNA end matches TRBJ2-7 better. CDR1 SGHTA and CDR2 FQGNSA come from the germline V gene. CDR3 length equals 16 residues. The CDR3 protein is CASSPTGTSDSYEQYF. The CDR3 DNA reads as TGTGCCAGCAGCCCGACCGGGACTAGCGACTCCTACGAGCAGTACTTC.

The rearrangement links TRBV5-1 to TRBJ2-1; 8 bases fit TRBD1. The germline CDR1 and CDR2 sequences are SGHRS and YFSETQ. This CDR3 region has 14 residues. V gave up 4 bases and J gave up 8 bases; unmatched junction bases: 8. The CDR3 loop reads CASSEDREVDEQFF. Written as DNA, the CDR3 is TGCGCCAGCAGCGAGGACAGGGAGGTCGATGAGCAGTTCTTC.

The V and J genes are TRBV27 and TRBJ2-3; tentatively, D is TRBD1 (6 bases). This CDR3 comprises 16 residues. Germline V lookup: CDR1 MNHEY, CDR2 SMNVEV (reference sequence). V lost 5 bases to trimming and J lost 2 bases, with 17 bases between them. In DNA form, the CDR3 reads TGTGCCAGCAGTGTCTTCCCGGGACAACTCACAGATACGCAGTATTTT. Residues: CASSVFPGQLTDTQYF.

About this clone itself: A read error may account for a junction end that differs from germline. The V call is TRBV2, the J call TRBJ2-5; weak D call: TRBD2 (7 bases). TRBJ2-7 matches the DNA end more closely, so the J call is doubtful. This CDR3 has 15 residues. Germline V CDR1 and CDR2: SNHLY, FYNNEI. The CDR3 bases are TGTGCCAGCAGCGAAGGGGGGGGTGGAATCTACGAGCAGTACTTC. This encodes CASSEGGGGIYEQYF.

The chain recombines TRBV11-3 with TRBJ2-7, with 8 nucleotides matching TRBD2. With V trimmed by 4 bases and J by 0 bases, 8 bases remained unmatched. The germline gives CDR1 SGHNT, CDR2 YENEEA. The CDR3 has 16 residues. Here the CDR3 DNA reads TGTGCCAGCAGCTCTCGGGGGAGCGGGAGCTCCTACGAGCAGTACTTC. Encoded protein: CASSSRGSGSSYEQYF. Full variable domain (rest looked up from reference TRBV11-3 and TRBJ2-7): EAGVVQSPRYKIIEKKQPVAFWCNPISGHNTLYWYLQNLGQGPELLIRYENEEAVDDSQLPKDRFSAERLKGVDSTLKIQPAELGDSAVYLCASSSRGSGSSYEQYFGPGTRLTVT.

J is TRBJ2-1 and V is TRBV7-2, with a weak D call TRBD2 (7 bases). This CDR3 contains 16 residues. Germline lookup yields CDR1 SGHTA and CDR2 FQGNSA. The V gene lost 5 bases and the J gene lost 12 bases, with 26 bases spanning the gap. The CDR3 DNA reads TGTGCCAGCAGCCCAAACACTGTGGGGGCTAGCGGACCGCAGTTCTTC. Its protein product is CASSPNTVGASGPQFF. The entire variable domain, with the rest obtained from reference TRBV7-2 and TRBJ2-1, is as follows: GAGVSQSPSNKVTEKGKDVELRCDPISGHTALYWYRQSLGQGLEFLIYFQGNSAPDKSGLPSDRFSAERTGGSVSTLTIQRTQQEDSAVYLCASSPNTVGASGPQFFGPGTRLTVL.

The chain links TRBV19 to TRBJ1-5, with D possibly matching TRBD1 (6 bases). Trimming pared 5 bases from V and 2 bases from J, leaving 13 bases between. The germline gives CDR1 LNHDA, CDR2 SQIVND (reference sequence). This CDR3 contains 15 residues. The CDR3 loop is CASSAGGGGNQPQHF. CDR3 nucleotides: TGTGCCAGTAGTGCGGGTGGGGGCGGCAATCAGCCCCAGCATTTT.

On this clone: Other DNA variants within this sample encode the same CDR3. The chain employs TRBV27 and TRBJ2-7; the match to TRBD2 covers 7 bases. CDR3 size: 13 residues. CDR1 is MNHEY, CDR2 SMNVEV, per germline (reference sequence). With 2 bases clipped from V and 4 bases from J, the junction kept 2 bases outside the gene matches. The CDR3 loop is CASSLAGVYEQYF. The CDR3 region has the DNA TGTGCCAGCAGTTTAGCGGGAGTATACGAGCAGTACTTC.

About this clone itself: The same CDR3 is also encoded by other DNA sequences in this sample. V is TRBV5-1 and J is TRBJ2-1; a weak D match, TRBD2 (5 bases). Trimming shortened V by 8 bases and J by 4 bases, and 16 bases separated the two germline ends. The CDR3 is 14 amino acids. In germline, CDR1 is SGHRS, CDR2 YFSETQ. The CDR3: CASGAGGPYNEQFF. In DNA, the CDR3 is TGCGCCAGTGGAGCAGGAGGTCCTTACAATGAGCAGTTCTTC.

The rearrangement joins TRBV29-1 to TRBJ2-1; 10 bases align to TRBD2. Unmatched junction bases numbered 10, after V lost 4 bases and J lost 7 bases. The length of the CDR3 is 15 residues. Germline V gene lookup returns CDR1 SQVTM and CDR2 ANQGSEA. CDR3 sequence reads: CSVGGLAGVGNEQFF. In nucleotides, the CDR3 is TGCAGCGTTGGAGGGCTAGCGGGAGTGGGAAATGAGCAGTTCTTC.

This chain links TRBV6-1 with TRBJ2-1, with 11 positions matching TRBD2. After removal of 7 bases from V and 12 bases from J, the junction contained 11 bases not matched to a gene. CDR1 is MNHNS and CDR2 is SASEGT in the germline V gene. The length of the CDR3 is 14 residues. In DNA, the CDR3 is TGTGCCAGCACTGGGACTAGCGGAACAGGTTGGCAGTTCTTC. It specifies CASTGTSGTGWQFF.

The CDR3 protein is CASSPDSNEQYF. Written as DNA, the CDR3 is TGTGCCAGCAGCCCGGACAGCAACGAGCAGTACTTC. The chain has TRBV7-9 and TRBJ2-5; possible D gene TRBD1, 6 bases. The J call is uncertain, as TRBJ2-7 better fits the DNA end. CDR3 length: 12 amino acids. Germline lookup yields CDR1 SEHNR and CDR2 FQNEAQ (reference sequence).

The chain combines TRBV27 with TRBJ2-3; TRBD2 matches 11 bases. The CDR3 length is 19 residues. Germline trimming cut 5 bases from V and 0 bases from J; bases unmatched to any gene: 13. Germline loops: CDR1 MNHEY, CDR2 SMNVEV (reference sequence). The CDR3 sequence: CASSPAGTSGFSSTDTQYF. DNA of the CDR3: TGTGCCAGCAGTCCGGCCGGGACTAGCGGATTTTCAAGCACAGATACGCAGTATTTT.

V usage is TRBV5-4 and J usage is TRBJ1-1; D is ambiguous. CDR1 and CDR2 from the germline V gene are SGHNT and YYREEE (reference sequence). Trimming stripped 2 bases from V and 1 base from J, with 15 bases between. There are 16 residues in the CDR3. The chain's CDR3 is CASSLAPSQSNTEAFF. The CDR3 bases are TGTGCCAGCAGCTTAGCACCAAGCCAATCGAACACTGAAGCTTTCTTT.

The chain recombines TRBV25-1 with TRBJ2-5, with D maybe TRBD2 (6 bases). The germline V and J ends were trimmed by 4 bases and 2 bases, with 11 bases remaining between them. Germline V gene lookup returns CDR1 MGHDK and CDR2 SYGVNS. The CDR3 is 14 amino acids. The DNA for the CDR3 is TGTGCCAGCAGTGCATGGGACTCTCAAGAGACCCAGTACTTC. Its protein product is CASSAWDSQETQYF.

The chain has TRBV4-1 and TRBJ2-5; D is possibly TRBD1 (7 bases). There are 15 residues in the CDR3. V was pared by 5 bases and J by 2 bases, with 15 bases between. CDR1 and CDR2 from the germline V gene are MGHRA and YSYEKL. CDR3 sequence reads: CASSRKTGTQETQYF. CDR3 coding DNA: TGCGCCAGCAGCAGAAAGACAGGGACTCAAGAGACCCAGTACTTC.

The chain has TRBV5-5 and TRBJ2-5; possible D gene TRBD1, 6 bases. Trimming cost V 1 base and J 4 bases, with 11 bases left between them. The germline V gene has CDR1 SGHKS and CDR2 YYEKEE (reference sequence). This CDR3 is 14 amino acids long. CDR3 region: CASSLRTVRETQYF. CDR3 DNA sequence: TGTGCCAGCAGCTTGAGGACAGTTAGAGAGACCCAGTACTTC.

V and J are TRBV5-1 and TRBJ1-2; 8 nucleotides align to TRBD1. The CDR3 sequence is 13 residues long. V shed 4 bases, J shed 8 bases, and the junction held 7 bases outside the gene matches. Germline V gene sequence: CDR1 SGHRS, CDR2 YFSETQ. The CDR3 region is CASSPGQGEGYTF. The CDR3 DNA reads TGCGCCAGCAGCCCCGGACAGGGCGAGGGCTACACCTTC. Complete variable domain (other parts from reference TRBV5-1 and TRBJ1-2): KAGVTQTPRYLIKTRGQQVTLSCSPISGHRSVSWYQQTPGQGLQFLFEYFSETQRNKGNFPGRFSGRQFSNSRSEMNVSTLELGDSALYLCASSPGQGEGYTFGSGTRLTVV.

The chain has TRBV6-5 and TRBJ2-1; 7 bases map to TRBD1. V lost 7 bases and J lost 6; bases outside the gene matches: 12. This CDR3 region has 15 residues. The germline CDR1 and CDR2 sequences are MNHEY and SVGAGI. The CDR3 DNA reads TGTGCCAGCACCCCACCCGGGACAGCTGCCAATGAGCAGTTCTTC. It translates to CASTPPGTAANEQFF.

The chain combines TRBV7-9 with TRBJ2-3; D not certain. The CDR3 contains 17 residues. Per the germline V gene, CDR1 is SEHNR and CDR2 is FQNEAQ (reference sequence). Trimming took 4 bases from V and 0 from J, leaving 17 bases between them. CDR3 DNA: TGTGCCAGCAGCTCGGCGGCCTCCAGTCCTAGCACAGATACGCAGTATTTT. Protein product: CASSSAASSPSTDTQYF.

This chain joins TRBV29-1 and TRBJ2-7; 9 bases are a match to TRBD2. Germline lookup yields CDR1 SQVTM and CDR2 ANQGSEA. The length of the CDR3 is 15 residues. V lost 0 bases and J lost 6; bases outside the gene matches: 9. In DNA, the CDR3 is TGCAGCGTTGAAGATGGTAGCGGGAGTCTGTCCGAGCAGTACTTC. Translating gives CSVEDGSGSLSEQYF.

The chain employs TRBV11-1 and TRBJ2-5, with a weak D call TRBD1 (5 bases). Trimming removed 6 bases at V and 5 bases at J, with 13 bases between. CDR1 is SGHAT, CDR2 FQDESV, per germline (reference sequence). The CDR3 has 13 amino acids. The CDR3 spells CASSRGPEETQYF. CDR3 in DNA: TGTGCCAGCAGTAGGGGTCCGGAGGAGACCCAGTACTTC.

This rearrangement joins TRBV9 to TRBJ2-7; 13 positions agree with TRBD2. The CDR3 extends over 15 amino acids. Trimming removed 0 bases from V and 7 bases from J; junction bases left unmatched: 4. Germline values: CDR1 SGDLS, CDR2 YYNGEE. Here the CDR3 reads CASSVGGLAGSEQYF. CDR3 DNA sequence: TGTGCCAGCAGCGTAGGGGGACTAGCGGGATCTGAGCAGTACTTC.